The 23 T cell receptor beta chains reported below all come from one sample, sequenced in a study of siplizumab effects on memory and regulatory T cells (dated 2019 in TCRdb). Library creation used the immunoSEQ multiplex PCR assay. TCRdb stores this immuneACCESS table with in-frame sequences only. Part of the clones is absent; in the studies checked, under half of the shortfall reflects unresolved V genes, and no reason is known for the rest. The sample table contains approximately 110,000 clones; only one count was recorded for just over 90% of them. The biggest ten clones account for about 0.7% of the sample. The source material was Tregs sorted from blood. The receptors shown here come from a human donor in good health.

The chain combines TRBV19 with TRBJ1-4; 7 nucleotides agree with TRBD1. The germline V gene encodes CDR1 LNHDA and CDR2 SQIVND (reference sequence). V shed 5 bases, J shed 8 bases, and the junction held 14 bases outside the gene matches. The CDR3 sequence is 16 residues long. DNA of the CDR3: TGTGCCAGTAGTCCCCGACTCCCAGGGGGGAGAGAAAAACTGTTTTTT. It codes for CASSPRLPGGREKLFF. The full variable domain, rest sourced from reference TRBV19 and TRBJ1-4, is DGGITQSPKYLFRKEGQNVTLSCEQNLNHDAMYWYRQDPGQGLRLIYYSQIVNDFQKGDIAEGYSVSREKKESFPLTVTSAQKNPTAFYLCASSPRLPGGREKLFFGSGTQLSVL.

This clone was counted a single time. V and J are TRBV9 and TRBJ2-2; possibly TRBD1 for D (6 bases). Trimming removed 6 bases at V and 3 bases at J, with 9 bases between. Germline CDR1 is SGDLS and CDR2 is YYNGEE. The CDR3 sequence is 13 residues long. CDR3 in DNA: TGTGCCAGCACACAGGGTTACACCGGGGAGCTGTTTTTT. Residues: CASTQGYTGELFF.

The gene calls are TRBV19 and TRBJ1-2; 7 bases match TRBD1. The CDR3 has 14 amino acids. Trimming at V came to 3 bases and at J to 2 bases, leaving 3 bases not matched to a gene. Germline loops: CDR1 LNHDA, CDR2 SQIVND (reference sequence). CDR3 region: CASSMPGGNYGYTF. CDR3 nucleotides: TGTGCCAGTAGTATGCCAGGGGGAAACTATGGCTACACCTTC.

The sample holds a few counts of this clone. The chain employs TRBV2 and TRBJ2-7; D gene unclear. From germline, CDR1 is SNHLY and CDR2 FYNNEI. V was trimmed by 2 bases and J by 3 bases, leaving 14 bases between them. CDR3 size: 15 residues. CDR3: CASSETPTLHYEQYF. The CDR3 bases are TGTGCCAGCAGTGAAACACCTACACTCCACTACGAGCAGTACTTC.

The chain combines TRBV19 with TRBJ1-1, with D perhaps TRBD1 (6 bases). The CDR3 runs 14 residues. The ends were cut back, 2 bases at V and 3 bases at J, with 10 bases in the middle. The germline CDR1 and CDR2 sequences are LNHDA and SQIVND (reference sequence). CDR3 residues: CASSIIRGYTEAFF. The CDR3, as DNA: TGTGCCAGTAGTATAATCAGGGGATACACTGAAGCTTTCTTT. Drawing the rest from reference TRBV19 and TRBJ1-1, the complete variable domain is DGGITQSPKYLFRKEGQNVTLSCEQNLNHDAMYWYRQDPGQGLRLIYYSQIVNDFQKGDIAEGYSVSREKKESFPLTVTSAQKNPTAFYLCASSIIRGYTEAFFGQGTRLTVV.

In its sample, this clone was seen a few times. The rearrangement uses TRBV2 and TRBJ2-1; 11 nucleotides line up with TRBD2. The ends lost 3 bases at V and 0 bases at J; junction bases unmatched: 7. The CDR3 is 18 residues long. Germline lookup yields CDR1 SNHLY and CDR2 FYNNEI. The chain's CDR3 is CASSEPGLAASSYNEQFF. DNA of the CDR3: TGTGCCAGCAGTGAGCCGGGACTAGCGGCTAGCTCCTACAATGAGCAGTTCTTC.

The CDR3 is CSVILHIITDTQYF. In DNA, the CDR3 is TGCAGCGTTATCCTACACATAATCACAGATACGCAGTATTTT. The gene calls are TRBV29-1 and TRBJ2-3, with D hard to call. Germline V gives CDR1 SQVTM, CDR2 ANQGSEA. Trimming pared 5 bases from V and 2 bases from J, leaving 14 bases between. The CDR3 has 14 residues.

Remarks on this clone: This same CDR3 is encoded by further DNA sequences in the sample. This rearrangement joins TRBV7-9 to TRBJ2-7; possibly TRBD2 for D (6 bases). Trimming took 0 bases from V and 0 from J, leaving 6 bases between them. CDR3 length: 14 residues. The germline V gene has CDR1 SEHNR and CDR2 FQNEAQ (reference sequence). The CDR3 DNA follows: TGTGCCAGCAGCTTAGCGGGAGGCTCCTACGAGCAGTACTTC. As protein: CASSLAGGSYEQYF.

The chain uses TRBV6-6 and TRBJ2-2, with unresolved D. Trimming left V 2 bases short and J 1 base short, with 11 bases between. The CDR3 has 16 amino acids. The V gene's germline CDR1 is MNHNY and CDR2 SVGAGI (reference sequence). The CDR3 sequence is CASSYGDPKNTGELFF. CDR3 DNA sequence: TGTGCCAGCAGTTACGGCGACCCCAAGAACACCGGGGAGCTGTTTTTT.

The V call is TRBV5-4, the J call TRBJ2-5, with TRBD2 identical over 8 bases. After removal of 0 bases from V and 2 bases from J, the junction contained 3 bases not matched to a gene. The germline CDR1 and CDR2 sequences are SGHNT and YYREEE (reference sequence). There are 15 residues in the CDR3. The CDR3 sequence is CASSLVAGFQETQYF. In nucleotides, the CDR3 is TGTGCCAGCAGCTTGGTAGCGGGGTTTCAAGAGACCCAGTACTTC.

A word on this clone: A read error may produce the germline difference seen at one junction end. This chain connects TRBV9 to TRBJ2-3; 14 nucleotides line up with TRBD2. Germline loops: CDR1 SGDLS, CDR2 YYNGEE. This CDR3 has 18 residues. CDR3: CASSPRGTSGRRTDMQYF. CDR3 in DNA: TGTGCCAGCAGCCCTCGCGGGACTAGCGGGAGACGCACAGATATGCAGTATTTT.

The chain employs TRBV6-1 and TRBJ1-5; 9 nucleotides agree with TRBD1. CDR3 length equals 14 residues. CDR1 MNHNS and CDR2 SASEGT come from the germline V gene. Trimming cost V 6 bases and J 4 bases; bases outside gene matches: 4. Here the CDR3 reads CASRTTGGNQPQHF. The CDR3 region has the DNA TGTGCCAGCAGGACGACAGGGGGGAATCAGCCCCAGCATTTT.

The sample holds one count of this clone. V and J are TRBV29-1 and TRBJ1-1; 9 bases map to TRBD1. J gave up 3 bases and V 8 bases, and 16 bases lay outside the gene matches. Germline V gene sequence: CDR1 SQVTM, CDR2 ANQGSEA. The CDR3 totals 16 residues. The CDR3 reads CSTVRGQGGRDTEAFF. The DNA for the CDR3 is TGCAGCACCGTGAGGGGACAGGGCGGACGTGACACTGAAGCTTTCTTT.

A note on this clone: Within the sample, other DNA sequences also encode this same CDR3. This chain connects TRBV19 to TRBJ1-1; the D gene is possibly TRBD1 (6 bases). The CDR3 extends over 14 amino acids. V lost 6 bases, J lost 1 base, and 12 bases lay in between. CDR1 LNHDA and CDR2 SQIVND come from the germline V gene (reference sequence). The CDR3 region is CASRSGTPNTEAFF. CDR3 in DNA: TGTGCCAGTAGATCCGGGACACCGAACACTGAAGCTTTCTTT.

The chain combines TRBV5-8 with TRBJ1-5; 7 nucleotides line up with TRBD1. There are 15 residues in the CDR3. Trimming cost V 4 bases and J 0 bases; bases outside gene matches: 4. Per the germline V gene, CDR1 is SGHTS and CDR2 is YDEGEE. This CDR3 reads CASSRNRGSNQPQHF. CDR3 nucleotide sequence: TGTGCCAGCAGCCGGAACAGGGGTAGCAATCAGCCCCAGCATTTT. Filled out from reference TRBV5-8 and TRBJ1-5, the complete variable domain reads EAGVTQSPTHLIKTRGQQATLRCSPISGHTSVYWYQQALGLGLQFLLWYDEGEERNRGNFPPRFSGRQFPNYSSELNVNALELEDSALYLCASSRNRGSNQPQHFGDGTRLSIL.

The genes are TRBV19 and TRBJ1-5; D is ambiguous. V was trimmed by 1 base and J by 1 base, leaving 14 bases between them. The CDR3 loop spans 17 amino acids. The germline CDR1 and CDR2 sequences are LNHDA and SQIVND (reference sequence). The CDR3 nucleotides are TGTGCCAGTAGTATAGTCCTTGACTTGTCAAGCAATCAGCCCCAGCATTTT. Amino acids: CASSIVLDLSSNQPQHF.

The rearrangement links TRBV6-1 to TRBJ2-6; D is uncertain. Germline V gives CDR1 MNHNS, CDR2 SASEGT. This CDR3 comprises 14 residues. V dropped 5 bases and J dropped 0 bases, with 5 bases sitting between them. The CDR3 DNA follows: TGTGCCAGCAGTTCCTTCTCTGGGGCCAACGTCCTGACTTTC. Translation gives CASSSFSGANVLTF.

The chain is built from TRBV6-4 and TRBJ1-5, with D perhaps TRBD1 (5 bases). V lost 3 bases and J 7 bases, leaving 13 bases between the germline ends. CDR3 length: 14 amino acids. The germline V gene encodes CDR1 MRHNA and CDR2 SNTAGT. CDR3 sequence: CASSDEGSGQPQHF. CDR3 sequence (DNA): TGTGCCAGCAGTGATGAGGGGTCGGGGCAGCCCCAGCATTTT.

This sequence joins TRBV5-4 and TRBJ1-1; D is unresolved. In germline, CDR1 is SGHNT, CDR2 YYREEE (reference sequence). V was shortened by 0 bases and J by 1 base, with 7 bases between the two germline ends. CDR3 length: 14 amino acids. The CDR3 region is CASSLVHPNTEAFF. As DNA, the CDR3 is TGTGCCAGCAGCTTGGTACACCCGAACACTGAAGCTTTCTTT. The variable domain in full, with the rest retrieved from reference TRBV5-4 and TRBJ1-1, is ETGVTQSPTHLIKTRGQQVTLRCSSQSGHNTVSWYQQALGQGPQFIFQYYREEENGRGNFPPRFSGLQFPNYSSELNVNALELDDSALYLCASSLVHPNTEAFFGQGTRLTVV.

The chain links TRBV2 to TRBJ1-1; D might be TRBD1 (5 bases). CDR3 length: 14 residues. Trimming removed 6 bases from V and 2 bases from J, with 13 bases in between. The germline gives CDR1 SNHLY, CDR2 FYNNEI. For the CDR3, the DNA is TGTGCCAGCAGACCGGGACTTACTAACACTGAAGCTTTCTTT. Its protein is CASRPGLTNTEAFF. The full variable domain, with the rest looked up from reference TRBV2 and TRBJ1-1, is EPEVTQTPSHQVTQMGQEVILRCVPISNHLYFYWYRQILGQKVEFLVSFYNNEISEKSEIFDDQFSVERPDGSNFTLKIRSTKLEDSAMYFCASRPGLTNTEAFFGQGTRLTVV.

The chain has TRBV9 and TRBJ1-1, with TRBD1 matching 7 bases. This CDR3 is 14 amino acids long. Trimming cost V 3 bases and J 1 base; bases outside gene matches: 3. Germline V CDR1 and CDR2: SGDLS, YYNGEE. The chain's CDR3 is CASSGWTGNTEAFF. DNA of the CDR3: TGTGCCAGCAGCGGATGGACAGGGAACACTGAAGCTTTCTTT. The entire variable domain, with the rest obtained from reference TRBV9 and TRBJ1-1, is as follows: DSGVTQTPKHLITATGQRVTLRCSPRSGDLSVYWYQQSLDQGLQFLIQYYNGEERAKGNILERFSAQQFPDLHSELNLSSLELGDSALYFCASSGWTGNTEAFFGQGTRLTVV.

This clone came up once. This CDR3 is also generated by other DNA sequences in the sample. The chain joins TRBV5-1 to TRBJ2-3; no clear D gene. CDR3 size: 13 residues. Germline assignment: CDR1 SGHRS and CDR2 YFSETQ. Deletions cut 5 bases from V and 0 bases from J, with 7 bases between. CDR3 sequence: CASSPGSTDTQYF. DNA for the CDR3: TGCGCCAGCAGTCCGGGTAGCACAGATACGCAGTATTTT.

J is TRBJ2-5 and V is TRBV7-9; TRBD1 agrees at 8 bases. Germline loops: CDR1 SEHNR, CDR2 FQNEAQ (reference sequence). The V segment lost 5 bases and the J segment 5 bases; nucleotides outside the gene matches: 10. The CDR3 runs 15 residues. This CDR3 reads CASSPRTGPWETQYF. The CDR3 bases are TGTGCCAGCAGCCCACGGACAGGGCCATGGGAGACCCAGTACTTC. Full variable domain (remainder filled in from reference TRBV7-9 and TRBJ2-5): DTGVSQNPRHKITKRGQNVTFRCDPISEHNRLYWYRQTLGQGPEFLTYFQNEAQLEKSRLLSDRFSAERPKGSFSTLEIQRTEQGDSAMYLCASSPRTGPWETQYFGPGTRLLVL.